The TCR beta chain under discussion was sequenced for a study of T cells in localized non-small cell lung cancer. Repertoires were generated with immunoSEQ multiplex PCR, while TCRdb's copy carries only in-frame clones and drops some. The sample includes under 2,500 clones, approximately 22% seen only once; the top ten take roughly 14%. The study's findings and limits: Tumor samples were not multi-region, leaving intratumor heterogeneity unexcluded. Detection in adjacent lung was observed for a median approximately 52 of the top 100 tumor clones. There was higher T cell clonality in uninvolved adjacent lung than in tumor, and it was highest there.

CDR1 SGHRS and CDR2 YFSETQ come from the germline V gene. The trim removed 0 bases at V and 1 base at J, leaving 8 bases unmatched. The CDR3 runs to 17 residues. For this clone: Its antigen is currently unknown.

The V gene is TRBV5-1, the J gene TRBJ2-5; 8 bases are a match to TRBD2. The sequence was collected from a woman between 35 and 70 years old with stage II squamous cell lung carcinoma. Here the sequenced sample was lung tumor tissue, taken before any cancer treatment. The CDR3 loop is CASSLGLAGITQETQYF. CDR3 nucleotide sequence: TGCGCCAGCAGCTTGGGTCTAGCGGGCATAACCCAAGAGACCCAGTACTTC.